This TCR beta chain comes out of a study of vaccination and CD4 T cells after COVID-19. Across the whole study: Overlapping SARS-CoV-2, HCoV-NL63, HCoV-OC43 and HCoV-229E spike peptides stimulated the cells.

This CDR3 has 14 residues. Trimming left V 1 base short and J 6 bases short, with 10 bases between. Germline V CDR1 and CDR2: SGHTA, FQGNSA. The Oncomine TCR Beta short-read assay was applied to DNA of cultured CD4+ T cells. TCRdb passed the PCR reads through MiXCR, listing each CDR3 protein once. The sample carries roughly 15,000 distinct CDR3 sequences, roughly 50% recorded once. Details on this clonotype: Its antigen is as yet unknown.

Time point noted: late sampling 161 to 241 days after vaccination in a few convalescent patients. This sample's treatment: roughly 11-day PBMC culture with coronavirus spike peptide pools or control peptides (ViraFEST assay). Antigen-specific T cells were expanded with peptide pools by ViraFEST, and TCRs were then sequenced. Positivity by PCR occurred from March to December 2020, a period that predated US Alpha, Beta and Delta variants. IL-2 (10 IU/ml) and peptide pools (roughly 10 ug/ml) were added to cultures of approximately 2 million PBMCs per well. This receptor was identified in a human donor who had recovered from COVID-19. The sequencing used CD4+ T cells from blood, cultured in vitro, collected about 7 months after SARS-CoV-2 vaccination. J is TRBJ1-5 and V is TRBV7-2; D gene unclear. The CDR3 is CASSLVYAGQPQHF. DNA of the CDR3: TGTGCCAGCAGCTTAGTATACGCGGGTCAGCCCCAGCATTTT.